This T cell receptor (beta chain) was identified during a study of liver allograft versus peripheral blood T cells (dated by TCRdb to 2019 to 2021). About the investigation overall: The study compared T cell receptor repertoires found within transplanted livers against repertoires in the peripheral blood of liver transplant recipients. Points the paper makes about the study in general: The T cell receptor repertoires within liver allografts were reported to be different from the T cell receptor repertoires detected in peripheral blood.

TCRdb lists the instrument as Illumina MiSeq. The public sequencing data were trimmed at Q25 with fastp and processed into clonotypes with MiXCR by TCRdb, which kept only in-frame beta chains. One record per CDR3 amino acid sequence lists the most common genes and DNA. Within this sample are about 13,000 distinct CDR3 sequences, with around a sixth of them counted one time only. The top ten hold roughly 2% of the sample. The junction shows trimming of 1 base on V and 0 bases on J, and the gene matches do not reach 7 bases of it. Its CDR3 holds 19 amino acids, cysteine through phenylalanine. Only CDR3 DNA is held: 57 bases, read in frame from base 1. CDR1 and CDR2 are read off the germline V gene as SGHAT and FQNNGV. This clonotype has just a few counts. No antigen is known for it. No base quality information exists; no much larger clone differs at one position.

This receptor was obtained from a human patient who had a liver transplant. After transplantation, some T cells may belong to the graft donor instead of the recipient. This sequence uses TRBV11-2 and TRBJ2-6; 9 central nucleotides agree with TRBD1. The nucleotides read TGTGCCAGCAGCTTAGGTTTACAGGGGGCTAGCTCTGGGGCCAACGTCCTGACTTTC. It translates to CASSLGLQGASSGANVLTF.